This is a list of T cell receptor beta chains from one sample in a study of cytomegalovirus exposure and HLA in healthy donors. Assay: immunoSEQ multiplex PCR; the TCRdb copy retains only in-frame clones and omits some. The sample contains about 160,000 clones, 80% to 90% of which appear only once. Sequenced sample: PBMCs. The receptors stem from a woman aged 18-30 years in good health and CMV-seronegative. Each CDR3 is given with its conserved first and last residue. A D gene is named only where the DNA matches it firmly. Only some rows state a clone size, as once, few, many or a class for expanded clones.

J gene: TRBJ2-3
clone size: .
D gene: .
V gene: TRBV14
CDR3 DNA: TGTGCCAGCAGCCAGAGCTTTCTGGGGGCCAAGCAGTATTTT
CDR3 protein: CASSQSFLGAKQYF

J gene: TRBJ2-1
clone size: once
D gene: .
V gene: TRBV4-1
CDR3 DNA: TGCGCCAGCAGCCAAGCGGGATGGGGAAATGAGCAGTTCTTC
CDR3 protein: CASSQAGWGNEQFF

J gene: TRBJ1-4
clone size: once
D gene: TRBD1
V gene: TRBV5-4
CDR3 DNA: TGTGCCAGCAGCTCTCAGGGGGCCGGAAAACTGTTTTTT
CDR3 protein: CASSSQGAGKLFF

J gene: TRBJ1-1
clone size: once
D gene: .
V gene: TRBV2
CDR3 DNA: TGTGCCAGCAGTGGGGGAGGGAAGGGGGCTTTCTTT
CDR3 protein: CASSGGGKGAFF

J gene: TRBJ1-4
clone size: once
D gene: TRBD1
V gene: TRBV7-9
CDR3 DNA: TGTGCCAGCAGCATGAGACAGGGTGAGGAAAAACTGTTTTTT
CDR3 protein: CASSMRQGEEKLFF

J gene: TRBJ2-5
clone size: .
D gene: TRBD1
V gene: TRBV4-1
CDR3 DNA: TGCGCCAGCAGCCAGGCATCCCACAGGGGCGTAGGAGAGACCCAGTACTTC
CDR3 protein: CASSQASHRGVGETQYF

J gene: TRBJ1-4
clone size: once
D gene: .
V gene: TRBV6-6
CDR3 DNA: TGTGCCAGCAGTTACTCGATAAGGGCTAACGAGGGAAAACTGTTTTTT
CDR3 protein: CASSYSIRANEGKLFF

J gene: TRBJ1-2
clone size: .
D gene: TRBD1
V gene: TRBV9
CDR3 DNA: TGTGCCAGCAGCGTAGGGCAGGGGGGTGGCTACACCTTC
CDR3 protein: CASSVGQGGGYTF

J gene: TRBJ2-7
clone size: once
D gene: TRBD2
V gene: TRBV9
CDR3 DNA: TGTGCCAGCAGCGTATCATCTAGCGGCGCCTACGAGCAGTACTTC
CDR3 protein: CASSVSSSGAYEQYF

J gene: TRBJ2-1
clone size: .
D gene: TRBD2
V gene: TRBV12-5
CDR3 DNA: TGTGCTAGTGGTCTACCCCGGACTAGCGGGAGCTCCTACAATGAGCAGTTCTTC
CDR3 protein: CASGLPRTSGSSYNEQFF

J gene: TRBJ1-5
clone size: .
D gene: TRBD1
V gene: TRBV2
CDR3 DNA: TGTGCCACCCAGGCGGGACAGGGGCCCAATCAGCCCCAGCATTTT
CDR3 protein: CATQAGQGPNQPQHF

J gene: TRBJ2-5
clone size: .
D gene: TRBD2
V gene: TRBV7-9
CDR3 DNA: TGTGCCAGCAGTCAAGGGGCGGGGGTCCAAGAGACCCAGTACTTC
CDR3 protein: CASSQGAGVQETQYF

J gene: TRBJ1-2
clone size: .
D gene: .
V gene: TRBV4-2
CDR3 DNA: TGTGCCAGCAGCCAAGACACGGGTAACTATGGCTACACCTTC
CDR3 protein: CASSQDTGNYGYTF

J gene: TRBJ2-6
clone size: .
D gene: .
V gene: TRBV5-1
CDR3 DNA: TGCGCCAGCAAGAGCCCAGGGCTCGCCGGGGCCAACGTCCTGACTTTC
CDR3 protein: CASKSPGLAGANVLTF

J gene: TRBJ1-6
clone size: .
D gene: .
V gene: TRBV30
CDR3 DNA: TGTGCCTGGGCAGAATATGAACCGGGACCCCTCCACTTT
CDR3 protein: CAWAEYEPGPLHF

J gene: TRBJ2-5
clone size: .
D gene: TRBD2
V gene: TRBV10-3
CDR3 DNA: TGTGCCATCAGCCCGGAGGGCGCGACTAGCGGAGTGGAGACCCAGTACTTC
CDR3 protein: CAISPEGATSGVETQYF

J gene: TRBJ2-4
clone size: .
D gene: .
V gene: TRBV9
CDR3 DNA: TGTGCCAGCAGCGTACAGGGGCTAGCCAAAAACATTCAGTACTTC
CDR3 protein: CASSVQGLAKNIQYF

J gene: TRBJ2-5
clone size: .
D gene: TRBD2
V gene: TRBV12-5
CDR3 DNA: TGTGCTAGTGGTTTGCCCCGCGGGGGAATGGACCAAGAGACCCAGTACTTC
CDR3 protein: CASGLPRGGMDQETQYF

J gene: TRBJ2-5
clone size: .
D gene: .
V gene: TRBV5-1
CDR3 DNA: TGCGCCAGCAGCTTTAGAAGCGGAAAAGAAGAGACCCAGTACTTC
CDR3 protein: CASSFRSGKEETQYF

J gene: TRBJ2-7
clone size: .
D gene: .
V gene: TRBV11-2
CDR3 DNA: TGTGCCAGCAGCTCTAAATACAGGGATTACGAGCAGTACTTC
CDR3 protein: CASSSKYRDYEQYF

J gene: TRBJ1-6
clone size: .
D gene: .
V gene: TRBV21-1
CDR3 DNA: TGTGCCACCAAGCAGGGGGGCCAAACCATTAATTCACCCCTCCACTTT
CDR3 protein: CATKQGGQTINSPLHF

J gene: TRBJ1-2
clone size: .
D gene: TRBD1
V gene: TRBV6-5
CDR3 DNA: TGTGCCAGCAGTTCCCCCAGGACAGGGTTAATATATGGCTACACCTTC
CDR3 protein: CASSSPRTGLIYGYTF

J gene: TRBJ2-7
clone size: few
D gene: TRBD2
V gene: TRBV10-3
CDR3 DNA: TGTGCCATCAGTAAACCGGGACTAGCGGGAGGACATCTCTACGAGCAGTACTTC
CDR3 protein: CAISKPGLAGGHLYEQYF

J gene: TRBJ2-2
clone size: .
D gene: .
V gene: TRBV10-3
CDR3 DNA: TGTGCCATCAGACACGGCGGGACGTCCGACGCCGGGGAGCTGTTTTTT
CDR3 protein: CAIRHGGTSDAGELFF

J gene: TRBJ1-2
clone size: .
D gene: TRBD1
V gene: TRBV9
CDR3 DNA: TGTGCCAGCAGCTCGGGGGACAGGGTGTTTCATGGCTACACCTTC
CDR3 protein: CASSSGDRVFHGYTF